This TCR beta chain was obtained from a study of shared T cell receptors in the human thymus. Using immunoSEQ multiplex PCR, the repertoire was profiled, and TCRdb retains in-frame clones only, with some absent. The sample yields just under 550,000 clones, around 78% seen once. The CDR3 spans 15 residues. Germline trimming cut 6 bases from V and 3 bases from J; bases unmatched to any gene: 10. Germline assignment: CDR1 MNHEY and CDR2 SVGAGI. These data were also filed under a second study, of human thymus T cells.

This clonotype originated in a boy in the first two years of life with a congenital heart defect. The V call is TRBV6-5, the J call TRBJ2-7, with TRBD2 identical over 8 bases. Sequencing input: thymocytes. CDR3 sequence: CASRTPGLGIYEQYF. The CDR3 region has the DNA TGTGCCAGCAGGACGCCGGGACTAGGAATCTACGAGCAGTACTTC.